Listed below are T cell receptor beta chains from one sample, sequenced in a study of blood T cells in healthy people across ages. TCRdb used MiXCR to reprocess the 5' RACE reads, holding one entry per CDR3 protein. The sample lists 1.5 million to 2 million distinct CDR3 sequences, less than 50% occurring once. The source material was blood. The receptors shown here come from a woman aged 40 to 50 in good health. CDR3s include the opening cysteine and the closing phenylalanine or tryptophan. A D gene is named only where the DNA matches it firmly. The listing skips clone size in some rows; elsewhere it reads once, few, many or a size class.

j_call: TRBJ2-7
clone_size: .
v_call: TRBV7-2
d_call: TRBD1
cdr3_aa: CASSSETGNYEQYF
cdr3_nt: TGTGCCAGCAGCTCAGAGACAGGGAACTACGAGCAGTACTTC

j_call: TRBJ1-2
clone_size: .
v_call: TRBV4-3
d_call: TRBD1
cdr3_aa: CASSQATGGVYGYTF
cdr3_nt: TGCGCCAGCAGCCAAGCGACAGGGGGCGTCTATGGCTACACCTTC

j_call: TRBJ2-3
clone_size: .
v_call: TRBV5-1
d_call: .
cdr3_aa: CASSLVGNFRGSTDTQYF
cdr3_nt: TGCGCCAGCAGCTTGGTGGGGAACTTTAGAGGAAGCACAGATACGCAGTATTTT

j_call: TRBJ1-2
clone_size: .
v_call: TRBV6-2/TRBV6-3
d_call: TRBD1
cdr3_aa: CAGSRQGTSGYTF
cdr3_nt: TGTGCCGGCAGTCGACAGGGTACGAGCGGCTACACCTTC

j_call: TRBJ2-5
clone_size: .
v_call: TRBV4-2
d_call: .
cdr3_aa: CASSQGERGTQYF
cdr3_nt: TGTGCCAGCAGCCAGGGGGAGCGCGGGACCCAGTACTTC

j_call: TRBJ2-1
clone_size: .
v_call: TRBV7-2
d_call: TRBD2
cdr3_aa: CASSLRLAGSNEQFF
cdr3_nt: TGTGCCAGCAGCTTAAGACTAGCGGGGTCCAATGAGCAGTTCTTC

j_call: TRBJ2-7
clone_size: .
v_call: TRBV29-1
d_call: TRBD1
cdr3_aa: CSVERGQGDEQYF
cdr3_nt: TGCAGCGTTGAGAGGGGGCAGGGCGACGAGCAGTACTTC

j_call: TRBJ2-5
clone_size: .
v_call: TRBV29-1
d_call: TRBD1
cdr3_aa: CSGRTGYNEQYF
cdr3_nt: TGCAGCGGGAGGACAGGGTACAATGAGCAGTACTTC

j_call: TRBJ2-5
clone_size: few
v_call: TRBV9
d_call: .
cdr3_aa: CASSVVTGETQYF
cdr3_nt: TGTGCCAGCAGCGTAGTAACGGGAGAGACCCAGTACTTC

j_call: TRBJ2-3
clone_size: .
v_call: TRBV7-9
d_call: .
cdr3_aa: CASSERDFSTDTQYF
cdr3_nt: TGTGCCAGCAGCGAAAGGGACTTTAGCACAGATACGCAGTATTTT

j_call: TRBJ1-1
clone_size: .
v_call: TRBV6-2/TRBV6-3
d_call: .
cdr3_aa: CASRTLKRGSQTEAFF
cdr3_nt: TGTGCCAGCCGGACACTCAAAAGGGGTTCCCAAACTGAAGCTTTCTTT

j_call: TRBJ2-4
clone_size: .
v_call: TRBV6-5
d_call: TRBD1
cdr3_aa: CASSRQGWNIQYF
cdr3_nt: TGTGCCAGCAGCCGACAGGGGTGGAACATTCAGTACTTC

j_call: TRBJ2-5
clone_size: .
v_call: TRBV6-5
d_call: TRBD2
cdr3_aa: CASMGLAEIPETQYF
cdr3_nt: TGTGCCAGCATGGGACTAGCGGAGATTCCAGAGACCCAGTACTTC